Below are 18 T cell receptor beta chains sequenced from a single sample in a study of cytomegalovirus exposure and HLA in healthy donors. The repertoire was sequenced with immunoSEQ multiplex PCR; TCRdb's copy has only in-frame clones and lacks some. Here the sample spans under 100,000 clones, about 96% being singletons. The sample taken for sequencing was PBMCs. The receptors were sampled from a young man in good health and CMV-seronegative.

This rearrangement joins TRBV6-1 to TRBJ2-2, with TRBD2 as a possible D gene (5 bases). The CDR3 has 16 amino acids. The germline V gene has CDR1 MNHNS and CDR2 SASEGT. Trimming took off 4 bases at V and 0 bases at J, with 12 bases between the two ends. CDR3 residues: CASSVKRISNTGELFF. The CDR3 DNA sequence: TGTGCCAGCAGTGTGAAGCGGATTTCGAACACCGGGGAGCTGTTTTTT.

The chain couples TRBV5-1 to TRBJ1-2; TRBD1 matches at 7 bases. This CDR3 spans 15 amino acids. The V gene end was trimmed by 0 bases and the J gene end by 4 bases; junction bases not matched to a gene: 6. Germline V gene sequence: CDR1 SGHRS, CDR2 YFSETQ. The CDR3 reads CASSLVPGQSYGYTF. The CDR3 DNA follows: TGCGCCAGCAGCTTGGTCCCGGGACAGAGCTATGGCTACACCTTC.

This clone has just one count. J is TRBJ2-1 and V is TRBV29-1, with D maybe TRBD2 (6 bases). Trimming removed 6 bases from V and 5 bases from J, with 20 bases in between. The CDR3 is made up of 15 amino acids. The germline V gene encodes CDR1 SQVTM and CDR2 ANQGSEA. This CDR3 is CSVTVTGTGNNEQFF. In DNA form, the CDR3 reads TGCAGCGTGACCGTCACCGGGACTGGGAACAATGAGCAGTTCTTC.

CDR3 nucleotide sequence: TGTGCCAGCAGTCCGCTCCCCGCCAGTCAAGAGACCCAGTACTTC. Translated, it gives CASSPLPASQETQYF. The chain uses TRBV27 and TRBJ2-5; no definite D call. There are 15 residues in the CDR3. V lost 5 bases and J 2 bases, leaving 15 bases between the germline ends. CDR1 and CDR2 (germline): MNHEY, SMNVEV (reference sequence).

The chain recombines TRBV18 with TRBJ2-7, with 10 bases lining up with TRBD2. The CDR3 has 13 amino acids. Germline CDR1 reads KGHSH; CDR2 reads LQKENI. V was pared by 4 bases and J by 6 bases, with 3 bases of the junction left unmatched. The CDR3 nucleotides read TGTGCCAGCTCACAAGCGGGAGGGACCGAGCAGTACGTC. Its translation: CASSQAGGTEQYV.

The chain carries TRBV4-1 and TRBJ1-2, with D possibly being TRBD1 (6 bases). From germline, CDR1 is MGHRA and CDR2 YSYEKL. V dropped 4 bases and J dropped 3 bases, with 15 bases sitting between them. The CDR3 runs to 15 residues. The CDR3 sequence is CASSPGGAPDYGYTF. The CDR3 nucleotides read TGCGCCAGCAGCCCGGGGGGGGCGCCGGACTATGGCTACACCTTC.

Concerning this clone: The junction and the germline gene differ at one end; a read error may be behind it. The chain joins TRBV10-3 to TRBJ2-3; 8 nucleotides agree with TRBD1. CDR3 length equals 14 residues. The germline V gene encodes CDR1 ENHRY and CDR2 SYGVKD. The DNA of the CDR3 is TGTGCCATCAGTGCGTCAGGGGGCACTGATACGCAGTATTTT. Translation: CAISASGGTDTQYF.

The V call is TRBV10-3, the J call TRBJ1-4, with D tentatively TRBD1 (6 bases). Germline CDR1 reads ENHRY; CDR2 reads SYGVKD. The CDR3 loop spans 15 amino acids. The V and J ends lost 3 bases and 7 bases respectively, with 15 bases between them. The CDR3 here is CAISDSRGAPEKLFF. As DNA, the CDR3 is TGTGCCATCAGTGACTCGCGGGGGGCCCCTGAAAAACTGTTTTTT.

The rearrangement joins TRBV4-1 to TRBJ2-2; maybe TRBD1 (6 bases). CDR1 and CDR2 from the germline V gene are MGHRA and YSYEKL. This CDR3 spans 14 amino acids. V lost 10 bases, J lost 2 bases, and 14 bases lay in between. CDR3 coding DNA: TGCGCCACCTATCTGGGACACAACACCGGGGAGCTGTTTTTT. This sequence encodes CATYLGHNTGELFF.

V gene TRBV25-1 combines with J gene TRBJ2-1; a weak D match, TRBD1 (5 bases). The V end lost 7 bases, the J end lost 8 bases, and 21 bases lay between the germline ends. The length of the CDR3 is 15 residues. Germline V lookup: CDR1 MGHDK, CDR2 SYGVNS. In DNA form, the CDR3 reads TGTGCCAGCACCCGAGCCCTGTCAGGGTACGATGAGCAGTTCTTC. This translates into CASTRALSGYDEQFF.

The table lists this clone with a count of one. This chain joins TRBV10-2 and TRBJ2-7, with TRBD1 matching over 9 bases. With 6 bases clipped from V and 3 bases from J, the junction kept 6 bases outside the gene matches. The V gene's germline CDR1 is WSHSY and CDR2 SAAADI. The CDR3 runs to 14 residues. In DNA, the CDR3 is TGCGCCAGCAGGGACAGGGGCCCTCTCTACGAGCAGTACTTC. It is translated as CASRDRGPLYEQYF.

The chain uses TRBV28 and TRBJ2-3, with D possibly matching TRBD2 (5 bases). V was trimmed by 4 bases and J by 0 bases, leaving 8 bases between them. This CDR3 spans 14 amino acids. CDR1 and CDR2 from the germline V gene are MDHEN and SYDVKM. The DNA for the CDR3 is TGTGCCAGCAGTTGGACTTCTAGCACAGATACGCAGTATTTT. Its translation: CASSWTSSTDTQYF.

The chain uses TRBV9 and TRBJ2-2; a possible D gene is TRBD2 (5 bases). CDR1 is SGDLS and CDR2 is YYNGEE in the germline V gene. The CDR3 is 15 residues long. The V end was cut by 2 bases, the J end by 6 bases, with 14 bases between. The DNA for the CDR3 is TGTGCCAGCAGCGTCGGAGGAGTAGGTTCCGGGGAGCTGTTTTTT. Its translation is CASSVGGVGSGELFF.

V is TRBV11-1 and J is TRBJ2-1, with TRBD2 matching 11 bases. After removal of 3 bases from V and 1 base from J, the junction contained 2 bases not matched to a gene. The CDR3 runs 16 residues. The germline CDR1 and CDR2 sequences are SGHAT and FQDESV (reference sequence). The CDR3, as DNA: TGTGCCAGCAGCTTCTCTAGCGGGAGGTCCTACAATGAGCAGTTCTTC. Translating gives CASSFSSGRSYNEQFF.

The J gene is TRBJ2-7, the V gene TRBV11-2; tentatively, D is TRBD1 (5 bases). From germline, CDR1 is SGHAT and CDR2 FQNNGV. The CDR3 extends over 14 amino acids. The ends were cut back, 4 bases at V and 3 bases at J, with 13 bases in the middle. CDR3 region: CASSSQGEIYEQYF. The CDR3, as DNA: TGTGCCAGCAGCTCTCAGGGTGAGATCTACGAGCAGTACTTC. The whole variable domain, filled in from reference TRBV11-2 and TRBJ2-7, reads EAGVAQSPRYKIIEKRQSVAFWCNPISGHATLYWYQQILGQGPKLLIQFQNNGVVDDSQLPKDRFSAERLKGVDSTLKIQPAKLEDSAVYLCASSSQGEIYEQYFGPGTRLTVT.

The CDR3 sequence is CASSLDEGPYEQYF. The CDR3 DNA follows: TGTGCCAGCAGCTTAGATGAGGGCCCCTACGAGCAGTACTTC. V and J are TRBV7-6 and TRBJ2-7, with D tentatively TRBD2 (5 bases). CDR3 length: 14 residues. Germline V gene sequence: CDR1 SGHVS, CDR2 FNYEAQ. Trimming stripped 1 base from V and 2 bases from J, with 9 bases between. Combining the CDR3 with reference TRBV7-6 and TRBJ2-7 gives the whole variable domain GAGVSQSPRYKVTKRGQDVALRCDPISGHVSLYWYRQALGQGPEFLTYFNYEAQQDKSGLPNDRFSAERPEGSISTLTIQRTEQRDSAMYRCASSLDEGPYEQYFGPGTRLTVT.

The chain joins TRBV30 to TRBJ2-1; D is possibly TRBD2 (6 bases). CDR3 length: 17 amino acids. Germline CDR1 and CDR2: GTSNPN and SVGIG (reference sequence). V was trimmed by 7 bases and J by 8 bases, leaving 30 bases between them. The CDR3 spells CALLAGEEGPSRDEQFF. The DNA for the CDR3 is TGTGCCTTACTAGCCGGTGAGGAAGGGCCCTCAAGGGATGAGCAGTTCTTC.

This clone showed up just once. This rearrangement joins TRBV9 to TRBJ2-3, with TRBD2 matching over 9 bases. This CDR3 has 15 amino acids. From germline, CDR1 is SGDLS and CDR2 YYNGEE. Trimming removed 2 bases from V and 0 bases from J; junction bases left unmatched: 1. DNA of the CDR3: TGTGCCAGCAGCGTTAGCGGGGGAAGCACAGATACGCAGTATTTT. This sequence encodes CASSVSGGSTDTQYF.